Listed below are T cell receptor beta chains from one sample, sequenced in a study of blood T cell repertoires in COVID-19. Sequenced by immunoSEQ multiplex PCR; TCRdb stores in-frame clones only, minus some. This table has around 100,000 clones, 91% appearing once. The sample taken for sequencing was peripheral blood. These receptors all stem from a man aged 45 to 65 with acute or convalescent COVID-19. The CDR3 runs from the conserved cysteine through the conserved F or W. D genes are given only for firm matches. Clone size is stated in some rows and not others, as once, few, many or a class when expanded.

DNA: TGTGCCAGCACCCTGACTAGCACCCAAGAGACCCAGTACTTC
CDR3: CASTLTSTQETQYF
size: .
J: TRBJ2-5
V: TRBV7-6
D: TRBD2

DNA: TGTGCCAGCAGTGAAGAGCACTCTGGGGCCAACGTCCTGACTTTC
CDR3: CASSEEHSGANVLTF
size: .
J: TRBJ2-6
V: TRBV6-1
D: .

DNA: TGTGCCAGCTCACGGGACAGGTCCCGGAACACTGAAGCTTTCTTT
CDR3: CASSRDRSRNTEAFF
size: .
J: TRBJ1-1
V: TRBV18
D: TRBD1

DNA: TGTGCCAGCAGCTTATCGAGCAATCAGCCCCAGCATTTT
CDR3: CASSLSSNQPQHF
size: once
J: TRBJ1-5
V: TRBV7-6
D: .

DNA: TGTGCCATCAGGACAGGCGTCGGCTACACCTTC
CDR3: CAIRTGVGYTF
size: .
J: TRBJ1-2
V: TRBV6-5
D: TRBD1

DNA: TGTGCTTCGTCGGGGGACGAAAAACTGTTTTTT
CDR3: CASSGDEKLFF
size: .
J: TRBJ1-4
V: TRBV7-9
D: .

DNA: TGTGCCACCGCCATAGAGGAAAATCAGCCCCAGCATTTT
CDR3: CATAIEENQPQHF
size: .
J: TRBJ1-5
V: TRBV19
D: .

DNA: TGTGCCAGTAGTATGGGACAGGGGACCTATGGCTACACCTTC
CDR3: CASSMGQGTYGYTF
size: .
J: TRBJ1-2
V: TRBV19
D: TRBD1

DNA: TGTGCTAGTGGTTCGGGGACCAGGGGATCCACCGGGGAGCTGTTTTTT
CDR3: CASGSGTRGSTGELFF
size: .
J: TRBJ2-2
V: TRBV12-5
D: .

DNA: TGTGCCAGCAGCCATGCATACGACAGGGGCTATGGCTACACCTTC
CDR3: CASSHAYDRGYGYTF
size: .
J: TRBJ1-2
V: TRBV3-1/TRBV3-2
D: TRBD1

DNA: TGTGCCACCAGCAGAGACGAGGCAGCCGTTGATTCACCCCTCCACTTT
CDR3: CATSRDEAAVDSPLHF
size: .
J: TRBJ1-6
V: TRBV15
D: .

DNA: TGTGCCAGCAGTGAAATTTTTGGGACAGGGGATGGCTACACCTTC
CDR3: CASSEIFGTGDGYTF
size: .
J: TRBJ1-2
V: TRBV2
D: TRBD1

DNA: TGCGCCAGCAGCTCCGGGAGCTCTGGAAACACCATATATTTT
CDR3: CASSSGSSGNTIYF
size: few
J: TRBJ1-3
V: TRBV5-1
D: .

DNA: TGTGCCAGCAGTGACTCCCCCGGGATCCATCAGCCCCAGCATTTT
CDR3: CASSDSPGIHQPQHF
size: once
J: TRBJ1-5
V: TRBV6-4
D: .

DNA: TGTGCCAGCAGCCATCTACATGAGCAGTTCTTC
CDR3: CASSHLHEQFF
size: .
J: TRBJ2-1
V: TRBV3-1/TRBV3-2
D: .

DNA: TGTGCCAGCAGACCCCAAACAGGAAACACCGGGGAGCTGTTTTTT
CDR3: CASRPQTGNTGELFF
size: .
J: TRBJ2-2
V: TRBV6-6
D: .

DNA: TGTGCCAGCAGCTCCCTGGGACAGTTGAGCTCCTACGAGCAGTACTTC
CDR3: CASSSLGQLSSYEQYF
size: .
J: TRBJ2-7
V: TRBV5-6
D: TRBD1

DNA: TGTGCCAGCAGTCCGCGGAGCGGGGGAGTCCATTACGAGCAGTACTTC
CDR3: CASSPRSGGVHYEQYF
size: .
J: TRBJ2-7
V: TRBV27
D: TRBD2

DNA: TGTGCCAGCAGTCCCGGGACAGGGGGAATTGACACCGGGGAGCTGTTTTTT
CDR3: CASSPGTGGIDTGELFF
size: few
J: TRBJ2-2
V: TRBV6-2/TRBV6-3
D: TRBD1

DNA: TGTGCCAGCAGCTCGGACAGGGGGCGTCAAGAGACCCAGTACTTC
CDR3: CASSSDRGRQETQYF
size: .
J: TRBJ2-5
V: TRBV7-6
D: TRBD1

DNA: TGTGCCAGCAGCTACGGGGGGGCGAAAGGAAACACCATATATTTT
CDR3: CASSYGGAKGNTIYF
size: .
J: TRBJ1-3
V: TRBV7-9
D: .

DNA: TGTGCCAGTTCCCTGGGAGGGGGGAATTCACCCCTCCACTTT
CDR3: CASSLGGGNSPLHF
size: .
J: TRBJ1-6
V: TRBV2
D: .

DNA: TGTGCCAGCAGTTTAAACCCGGGACAGAGGGTCGATGAGCAGTTCTTC
CDR3: CASSLNPGQRVDEQFF
size: .
J: TRBJ2-1
V: TRBV27
D: TRBD1

DNA: TGCGCCAGCAGTCACCCCCACAGGGGCAATCAGCCCCAGCATTTT
CDR3: CASSHPHRGNQPQHF
size: .
J: TRBJ1-5
V: TRBV23-1
D: .

DNA: TGTGCCAGCAGCCCCCGAGGCACCGGGGAGCTGTTTTTT
CDR3: CASSPRGTGELFF
size: .
J: TRBJ2-2
V: TRBV2
D: .

DNA: TGTGCCAGCAGTGAAGTGGGGCCAGCTAACTATGGCTACACCTTC
CDR3: CASSEVGPANYGYTF
size: .
J: TRBJ1-2
V: TRBV2
D: .

DNA: TGTGCCAGCGGGGGTCCGGGACTCTCGGATGAAGCTTTCTTT
CDR3: CASGGPGLSDEAFF
size: .
J: TRBJ1-1
V: TRBV2
D: .

DNA: TGCGCCAGCAGCCCCTTTCGGGGGGGGCTGACAAATGAGCAGCTCTTC
CDR3: CASSPFRGGLTNEQLF
size: .
J: TRBJ2-1
V: TRBV5-1
D: TRBD2